The rows below give T cell receptor beta chains drawn from one sample of a study of blood T cell repertoires in COVID-19. Assay used: immunoSEQ multiplex PCR; TCRdb lists only in-frame clones, some missing. The repertoire holds approximately 160,000 clones, with more than 70% as singletons. Sequenced input: PBMCs or T cells enriched from blood (not recorded which). The receptors shown here come from a woman aged 45-60 years in a cohort exposed to, infected with or recovered from COVID-19 (not recorded which). Each CDR3 is given with its conserved first and last residue. D genes are given only for firm matches. Some rows have no size entry. The others give once, few or many, or a class for an expanded clone.

V gene	clone size	J gene	D gene	CDR3 protein	CDR3 DNA
TRBV2	once	TRBJ1-6	TRBD1	CASSGDSYNSPLHF	TGTGCCAGCAGTGGGGACAGCTATAATTCACCCCTCCACTTT
TRBV7-2	.	TRBJ2-1	TRBD2	CASSPVGTSGIDEQFF	TGTGCCAGCAGCCCTGTCGGTACTAGCGGGATTGATGAGCAGTTCTTC
TRBV2	.	TRBJ2-3	.	CASRRENLGDTQYF	TGTGCCAGCAGAAGGGAGAACCTGGGAGATACGCAGTATTTT
TRBV14	.	TRBJ1-2	.	CASSQDRRGYTF	TGTGCCAGCAGCCAAGACCGGAGGGGCTACACCTTC
TRBV28	.	TRBJ1-2	TRBD1	CASTTGAGYEVYGYTF	TGTGCCAGCACTACAGGGGCAGGGTATGAGGTCTATGGCTACACCTTC
TRBV10-3	.	TRBJ2-1	.	CATRQSNEQFF	TGTGCCACTAGGCAGTCGAATGAGCAGTTCTTC
TRBV7-2	.	TRBJ1-2	TRBD1	CASSSRTGGDYGYTF	TGTGCCAGCAGCTCGAGGACAGGGGGCGACTATGGCTACACCTTC
TRBV6-2/TRBV6-3	.	TRBJ2-2	.	CASIPGTGELFF	TGTGCCAGCATCCCCGGCACCGGGGAGCTGTTTTTT
TRBV5-4	.	TRBJ1-6	.	CASTLGSSDSPLHF	TGTGCCAGCACCCTAGGATCGTCGGATTCACCCCTCCACTTT
TRBV7-2	few	TRBJ2-2	TRBD2	CASSSIAGRTGELFF	TGTGCCAGCAGCTCGATAGCGGGGCGCACCGGGGAGCTGTTTTTT
TRBV18	.	TRBJ1-1	TRBD1	CASSPRQGGTVDTEAFF	TGTGCCAGCTCACCACGACAGGGGGGGACGGTTGACACTGAAGCTTTCTTT
TRBV5-1	.	TRBJ2-5	TRBD1	CASSQGQGRQETQYF	TGCGCCAGCAGCCAAGGACAGGGCAGACAAGAGACCCAGTACTTC
TRBV19	.	TRBJ2-2	.	CASIGGRDRADTGELFF	TGTGCCAGTATTGGGGGGCGTGACAGGGCTGACACCGGGGAGCTGTTTTTT
TRBV9	.	TRBJ1-4	TRBD1	CASSAQGATNEKLFF	TGTGCCAGCAGCGCACAGGGGGCCACTAATGAAAAACTGTTTTTT
TRBV24-1	.	TRBJ1-1	TRBD1	CATSGQGREEAFF	TGTGCCACCAGTGGACAGGGAAGGGAAGAAGCTTTCTTT
TRBV7-2	.	TRBJ1-3	.	CASSFVASSGNTIYF	TGTGCCAGCAGCTTCGTGGCATCCTCTGGAAACACCATATATTTT
TRBV14	.	TRBJ2-7	TRBD1	CASSQGQGERNEQYF	TGTGCCAGCAGCCAGGGACAGGGGGAAAGGAACGAGCAGTACTTC
TRBV25-1	.	TRBJ2-7	TRBD2	CASSGLAVYEQYF	TGTGCCAGCTCGGGACTAGCGGTCTACGAGCAGTACTTC
TRBV27	.	TRBJ2-1	TRBD2	CAARPGLANNEQFF	TGTGCCGCTAGACCGGGACTAGCGAACAATGAGCAGTTCTTC
TRBV6-5	few	TRBJ2-5	.	CASSYRGGVRETQYF	TGTGCCAGCAGTTACAGGGGGGGAGTCCGGGAGACCCAGTACTTC
TRBV5-4	once	TRBJ1-5	.	CASSLNGNPQPQHF	TGTGCCAGCAGCTTGAACGGGAATCCCCAGCCCCAGCATTTT
TRBV6-2/TRBV6-3	.	TRBJ1-2	.	CASSSPTQGIYGYTF	TGTGCCAGCAGTTCCCCTACTCAGGGTATCTATGGCTACACCTTC
TRBV3-1/TRBV3-2	.	TRBJ2-5	TRBD1	CASSQAGTGGLETQYF	TGTGCCAGCAGCCAAGCGGGGACAGGGGGCCTAGAGACCCAGTACTTC
TRBV30	few	TRBJ1-5	.	CAWSVGDGNQPQHF	TGTGCCTGGAGTGTAGGAGATGGGAATCAGCCCCAGCATTTT
TRBV6-1	.	TRBJ2-2	.	CASSEVSGRGTGELFF	TGTGCCAGCAGTGAAGTGTCAGGGAGGGGGACCGGGGAGCTGTTTTTT
TRBV5-1	.	TRBJ2-5	.	CASRPGGQEETQYF	TGCGCCAGTAGGCCAGGGGGGCAGGAGGAGACCCAGTACTTC
TRBV2	.	TRBJ2-4	.	CASVRRGTNIQYF	TGTGCCAGCGTCCGTCGGGGTACAAACATTCAGTACTTC
TRBV28	.	TRBJ2-2	TRBD1	CASSPPGQASTGLFF	TGTGCCAGCAGTCCTCCGGGACAGGCCTCAACCGGGCTGTTTTTT
TRBV9	.	TRBJ2-5	.	CASSVGGGPQETQYF	TGTGCCAGCAGCGTAGGCGGGGGCCCCCAAGAGACCCAGTACTTC
TRBV6-5	.	TRBJ1-2	.	CASRHGGGYTF	TGTGCCAGCAGACACGGGGGGGGCTACACCTTC
TRBV5-1	.	TRBJ2-7	.	CASRVEAGEQYF	TGCGCCAGCAGGGTGGAAGCGGGCGAGCAGTACTTC
TRBV7-9	.	TRBJ2-1	.	CASSLALRGNSYNEQFF	TGTGCCAGCAGCTTAGCGCTTCGCGGGAACTCCTACAATGAGCAGTTCTTC